The rows below give T cell receptor beta chains drawn from one sample of a study of blood T cells in healthy people across ages. MiXCR was run by TCRdb on the 5' RACE reads, yielding one entry per CDR3 protein. The profile shows around 1,700,000 distinct CDR3 sequences, roughly 27% of them singletons. Sample: blood. The receptors shown here come from a woman aged 25 to 39 in good health. Both conserved end residues are part of each CDR3. Each record gives: V gene, CDR3 protein.

v_gene: TRBV21-1
CDR3aa: CASSKREGQANEQYF

v_gene: TRBV7-8
CDR3aa: CASSTRVAGDGEQYF

v_gene: TRBV5-1
CDR3aa: CASTHPGGGETQYF

v_gene: TRBV12-3/TRBV12-4
CDR3aa: CASSLAGGQSETQYF

v_gene: TRBV7-2
CDR3aa: CASSLIFSPPTDTQYF

v_gene: TRBV2
CDR3aa: CASRETGGQETQYF

v_gene: TRBV7-2
CDR3aa: CASSLDSGRPEQFF

v_gene: TRBV27
CDR3aa: CASSLQGEEKLFF

v_gene: TRBV5-1
CDR3aa: CASSQNTVDNEKLFF

v_gene: TRBV12-3/TRBV12-4
CDR3aa: CASSLSSRGEQYF

v_gene: TRBV29-1
CDR3aa: CSVEAPTGLTDTQYF

v_gene: TRBV6-5
CDR3aa: CASRGSSYNEQFF

v_gene: TRBV2
CDR3aa: CASSPLGLRYQETQYF

v_gene: TRBV6-2/TRBV6-3
CDR3aa: CASSSPRGRINEQFF

v_gene: TRBV27
CDR3aa: CASSGRRRSTEAFF

v_gene: TRBV7-2
CDR3aa: CASSLASGVNEKLFF

v_gene: TRBV7-2
CDR3aa: CASSLSNTGGNQPQHF

v_gene: TRBV5-1
CDR3aa: CASSLGGQNGYTF

v_gene: TRBV24-1
CDR3aa: CATSDPVNTQYF

v_gene: TRBV30
CDR3aa: CAYSRGDTEAFF

v_gene: TRBV7-8
CDR3aa: CASSWARPLAGAYNEQFF

v_gene: TRBV20-1
CDR3aa: CSAFRDGSRRVTNEKLFF

v_gene: TRBV12-3/TRBV12-4
CDR3aa: CASGDRGQGYSPLHF

v_gene: TRBV28
CDR3aa: CASNRIRTGGIHGYTF

v_gene: TRBV5-5
CDR3aa: CASSFAGIRTEAFF